What follows is one TCR beta chain and its context. This specimen belongs to a study of T cells in Graves' hyperthyroidism and ophthalmopathy. For the study at large: At initial diagnosis, before any treatment had begun, peripheral blood was obtained.

With a duration under 2 months, the hyperthyroidism was newly diagnosed in patients aged 18 to 65. Fresh peripheral blood, around 9.2 ml of it, supplied the PBMCs. The TCR beta CDR3 regions underwent amplification using RNA transcripts as the source. First-round RT-PCR targeting the TCR CDR3 was performed with the HTBI primer set. Using its own MiXCR run on the multiplex PCR reads, TCRdb lists one record per CDR3 protein. The sample carries some 720,000 distinct CDR3 sequences, about 16% recorded once. The CDR3 length is 18 residues. Trimming shortened V by 6 bases and J by 0 bases, and 21 bases separated the two germline ends. Germline CDR1 and CDR2: MNHEY and SVGEGT.

The clonotype was recovered from a man aged 18 to 35 with Graves' hyperthyroidism. Sequencing was carried out using blood. The chain recombines TRBV6-2 or TRBV6-3 with TRBJ1-5; possibly TRBD1 for D (5 bases). The CDR3 coding sequence is TGTGCCAGCAGACCCGAAGGGGAGGTTTTCTATAGCAATCAGCCCCAGCATTTT. It codes for CASRPEGEVFYSNQPQHF.